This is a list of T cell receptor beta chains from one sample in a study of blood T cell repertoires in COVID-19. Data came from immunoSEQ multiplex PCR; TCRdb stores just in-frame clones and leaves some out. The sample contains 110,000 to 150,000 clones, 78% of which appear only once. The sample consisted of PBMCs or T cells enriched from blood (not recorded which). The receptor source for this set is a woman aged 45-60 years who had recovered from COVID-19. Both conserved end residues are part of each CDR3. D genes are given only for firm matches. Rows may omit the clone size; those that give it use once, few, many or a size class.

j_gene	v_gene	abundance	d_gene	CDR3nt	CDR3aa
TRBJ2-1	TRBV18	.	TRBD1	TGTGCCAGCTCACCTGGACAGGCCTACAATGAGCAGTTCTTC	CASSPGQAYNEQFF
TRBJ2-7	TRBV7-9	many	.	TGTGCCAGCAGCTTAGCGTTGGCGGGGAATAGCGAGCAGTACTTC	CASSLALAGNSEQYF
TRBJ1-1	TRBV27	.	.	TGTGCCAGCAGTTTATCGCGATCGAACACTGAAGCTTTCTTT	CASSLSRSNTEAFF
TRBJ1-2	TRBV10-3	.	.	TGTGCCGCAACGGCTACAGGGATTAATGGCTACACCTTC	CAATATGINGYTF
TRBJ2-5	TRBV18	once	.	TGTGCCAGCTCTCGCGGGGCTCTGGAAGAGGGGACCCAGTACTTC	CASSRGALEEGTQYF
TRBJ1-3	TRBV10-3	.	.	TGTGCCCTCACGCCGTCAGACTCTGGAAACACCATATATTTT	CALTPSDSGNTIYF
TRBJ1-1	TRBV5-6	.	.	TGTGCCAGCAGCTTTTGGGGGTCCGGAGGGGCCACTGAAGCTTTCTTT	CASSFWGSGGATEAFF
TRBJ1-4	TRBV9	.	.	TGTGCCAGCAGCCCCTCAGGGTTCGCTAATGAAAAACTGTTTTTT	CASSPSGFANEKLFF
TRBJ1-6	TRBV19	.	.	TGTGCCAGCCGCCGGGGGGGTGATTCACCCCTCCACTTT	CASRRGGDSPLHF
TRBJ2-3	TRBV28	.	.	TGTGCCAGCAGTCCTCCCCTGGATACGCAGTATTTT	CASSPPLDTQYF
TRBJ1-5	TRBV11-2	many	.	TGTGCCAGCAGCTTCGGACTCAATCAGCCCCAGCATTTT	CASSFGLNQPQHF
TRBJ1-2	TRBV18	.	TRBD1	TGTGCCAGCTCACCACGGGACAGGTCATGGGGAGGCTACACCTTC	CASSPRDRSWGGYTF
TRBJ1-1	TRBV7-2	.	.	TGTGCCAGCAGCCCCTCTTTTGGGAGAAACACTGAAGCTTTCTTT	CASSPSFGRNTEAFF
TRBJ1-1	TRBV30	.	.	TGTGCCTGGAGTGTACGCGGGGGGAACACTGAAGCTTTCTTT	CAWSVRGGNTEAFF
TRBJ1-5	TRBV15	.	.	TGTGCCACCAGCAGAGTACTCGTATTCGGGATCGGTCAGCCCCAGCATTTT	CATSRVLVFGIGQPQHF
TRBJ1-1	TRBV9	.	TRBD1	TGTGCCAGCAGCGACCGGACAGGGGTGAACACTGAAGCTTTCTTT	CASSDRTGVNTEAFF
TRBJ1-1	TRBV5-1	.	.	TGCGCCAGCAGCCCATATCCGGGTAACACTGAAGCTTTCTTT	CASSPYPGNTEAFF
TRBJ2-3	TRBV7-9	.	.	TGTGCCAGCACCCCCCGAGAGCCCAATACGCAGTATTTT	CASTPREPNTQYF
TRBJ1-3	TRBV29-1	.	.	TGCAGCGTTGAACCCAGCTCTGGAAACACCATATATTTT	CSVEPSSGNTIYF
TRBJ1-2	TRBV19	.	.	TGTGCCAGTACCCATGGGCCCAGCTATGGCTACACCTTC	CASTHGPSYGYTF
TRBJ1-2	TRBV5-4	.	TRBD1	TGTGCCAGCAGCTCTGGACCGACAGGGAATGGCTACACCTTC	CASSSGPTGNGYTF
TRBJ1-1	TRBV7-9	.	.	TGTGCCAGCAGCTCCGGCGGGGGTTACGATGAAGCTTTCTTT	CASSSGGGYDEAFF
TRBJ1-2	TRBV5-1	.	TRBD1	TGCGCCAGCAGCGGGACAGGAAACTATGGCTACACCTTC	CASSGTGNYGYTF
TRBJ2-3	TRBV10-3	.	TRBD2	TGTGCCATCACTAGCGGGGGGGCTGAGAACATAAATACGCAGTATTTT	CAITSGGAENINTQYF
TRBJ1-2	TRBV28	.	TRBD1	TGTGCCAGCACTTCGATGGCAGGGGGCGGAGGCTACACCTTC	CASTSMAGGGGYTF
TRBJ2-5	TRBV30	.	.	TGTGCCTGGACCCCCCCACTACAGGTATTACAAGAGACCCAGTACTTC	CAWTPPLQVLQETQYF
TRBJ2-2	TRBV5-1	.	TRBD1	TGCGCCAGCAGTCGGGGACAGGGGACGAACACCGGGGAGCTGTTTTTT	CASSRGQGTNTGELFF
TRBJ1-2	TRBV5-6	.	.	TGTGCCAGCAGCTTGGCCTTCTCCTATGGCTACACCTTC	CASSLAFSYGYTF
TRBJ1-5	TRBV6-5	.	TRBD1	TGTGCCAGCACTAAGGACAGGGCCGACAATCAGCCCCAGCATTTT	CASTKDRADNQPQHF